This T cell receptor beta chain appears in the sequencing data of a study of T-cell memory formation after mild COVID-19. TCRdb re-called the 5' RACE reads through MiXCR, storing one row per CDR3 protein. The sample holds about 190,000 distinct CDR3 sequences, over 9.5% seen once. Findings and caveats of the study: For contracting clones, CD4+ ones sat mainly in CM and EM, CD8+ in EMRA. The finding that pre-infection memory included some responding clones suggested that cross-reactive memory joined. Researchers could not confirm that second-wave clones peaking on day 37 targeted SARS-CoV-2.

CDR1 is SGHRS, CDR2 YFSETQ, per germline. V was trimmed by 5 bases and J by 3 bases, leaving 11 bases between them. CDR3 length equals 14 residues. A note on this clonotype: Its antigen is unidentified.

The TCR originated in a man between 18 and 35 years old who had mild COVID-19 (a few samples of this study predate the infection). Cell type and time point are not known. Sequences were obtained from PBMCs or a T cell subset sorted from them (not recorded which). The chain is built from TRBV5-1 and TRBJ2-2, with D perhaps TRBD1 (5 bases). CDR3 residues: CASRVDRYTGELFF. The CDR3 DNA is TGCGCCAGCAGGGTTGACAGATACACCGGGGAGCTGTTTTTT. Full variable domain (missing parts from reference TRBV5-1 and TRBJ2-2): KAGVTQTPRYLIKTRGQQVTLSCSPISGHRSVSWYQQTPGQGLQFLFEYFSETQRNKGNFPGRFSGRQFSNSRSEMNVSTLELGDSALYLCASRVDRYTGELFFGEGSRLTVL.